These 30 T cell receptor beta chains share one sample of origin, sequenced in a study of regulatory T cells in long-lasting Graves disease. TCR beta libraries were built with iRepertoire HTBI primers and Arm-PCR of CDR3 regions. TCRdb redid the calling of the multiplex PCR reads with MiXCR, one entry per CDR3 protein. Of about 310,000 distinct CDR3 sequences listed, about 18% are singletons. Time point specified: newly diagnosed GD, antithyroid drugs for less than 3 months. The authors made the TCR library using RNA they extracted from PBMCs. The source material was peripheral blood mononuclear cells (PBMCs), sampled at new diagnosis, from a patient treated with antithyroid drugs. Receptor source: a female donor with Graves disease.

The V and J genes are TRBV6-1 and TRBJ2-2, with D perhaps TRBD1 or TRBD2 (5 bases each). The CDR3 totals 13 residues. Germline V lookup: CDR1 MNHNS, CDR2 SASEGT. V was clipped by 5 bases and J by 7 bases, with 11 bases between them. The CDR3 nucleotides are TGTGCCAGCAGTACCTGGGACGGCGGGGAGCTGTTTTTT. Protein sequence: CASSTWDGGELFF.

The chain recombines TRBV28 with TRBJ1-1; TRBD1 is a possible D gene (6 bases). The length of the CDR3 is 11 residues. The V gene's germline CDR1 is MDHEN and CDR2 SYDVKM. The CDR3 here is CVIQGPTEAFF. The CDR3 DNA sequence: TGTGTTATTCAGGGGCCCACTGAAGCTTTCTTT.

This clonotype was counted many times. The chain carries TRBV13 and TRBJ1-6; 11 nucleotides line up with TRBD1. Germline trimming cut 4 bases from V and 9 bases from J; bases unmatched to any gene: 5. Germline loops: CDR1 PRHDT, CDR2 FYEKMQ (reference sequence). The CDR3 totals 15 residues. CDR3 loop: CASSYRDRGTSPLHF. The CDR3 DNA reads TGTGCCAGCAGCTACCGGGACAGGGGGACTTCACCCCTCCACTTT.

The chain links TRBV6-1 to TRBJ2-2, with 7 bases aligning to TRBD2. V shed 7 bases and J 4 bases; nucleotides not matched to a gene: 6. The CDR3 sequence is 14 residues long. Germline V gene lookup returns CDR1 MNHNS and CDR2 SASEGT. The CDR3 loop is CASKPGLLTGELFF. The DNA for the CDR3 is TGTGCCAGCAAACCGGGACTACTCACCGGGGAGCTGTTTTTT.

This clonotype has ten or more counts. The CDR3 sequence is CASSQVVRETQYF. The CDR3 DNA is TGCGCCAGCAGCCAAGTCGTGAGAGAGACCCAGTACTTC. V and J are TRBV4-3 and TRBJ2-5; D is ambiguous. Germline V gene data show CDR1 as LGHNA and CDR2 as YSLEER. V lost 1 base to trimming and J lost 4 bases, with 7 bases between them. This CDR3 has 13 residues.

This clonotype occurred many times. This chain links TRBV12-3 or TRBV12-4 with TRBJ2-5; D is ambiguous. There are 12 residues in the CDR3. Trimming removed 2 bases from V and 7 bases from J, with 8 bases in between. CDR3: CASSLYRATQYF. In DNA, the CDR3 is TGTGCCAGCAGTTTATATCGGGCGACCCAGTACTTC.

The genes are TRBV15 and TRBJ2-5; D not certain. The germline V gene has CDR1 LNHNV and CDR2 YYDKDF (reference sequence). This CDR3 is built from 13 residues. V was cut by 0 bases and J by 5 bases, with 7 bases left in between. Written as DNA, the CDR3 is TGTGCCACCAGCAGAGATTCTGTCGAGACCCAGTACTTC. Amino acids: CATSRDSVETQYF.

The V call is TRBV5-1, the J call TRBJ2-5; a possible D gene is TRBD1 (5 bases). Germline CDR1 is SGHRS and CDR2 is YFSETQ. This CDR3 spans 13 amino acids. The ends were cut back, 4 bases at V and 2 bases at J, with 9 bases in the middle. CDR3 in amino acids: CASSQGKQETQYF. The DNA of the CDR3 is TGCGCCAGCAGCCAGGGCAAACAAGAGACCCAGTACTTC.

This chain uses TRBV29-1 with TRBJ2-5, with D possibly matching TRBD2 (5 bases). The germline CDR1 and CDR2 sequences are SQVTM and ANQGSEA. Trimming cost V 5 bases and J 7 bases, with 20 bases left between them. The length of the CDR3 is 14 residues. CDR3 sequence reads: CSVRLRGPKGTQYF. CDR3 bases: TGCAGCGTTAGACTCCGGGGTCCAAAAGGGACCCAGTACTTC.

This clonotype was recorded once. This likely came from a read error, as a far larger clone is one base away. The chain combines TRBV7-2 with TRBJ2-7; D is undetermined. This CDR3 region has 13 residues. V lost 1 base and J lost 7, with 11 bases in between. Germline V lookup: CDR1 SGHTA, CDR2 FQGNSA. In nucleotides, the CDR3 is TGTGCCAGCAGCTTAGGGACCTACAATGAGCAGTACTTC. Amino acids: CASSLGTYNEQYF. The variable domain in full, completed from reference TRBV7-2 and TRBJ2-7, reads GAGVSQSPSNKVTEKGKDVELRCDPISGHTALYWYRQSLGQGLEFLIYFQGNSAPDKSGLPSDRFSAERTGGSVSTLTIQRTQQEDSAVYLCASSLGTYNEQYFGPGTRLTVT.

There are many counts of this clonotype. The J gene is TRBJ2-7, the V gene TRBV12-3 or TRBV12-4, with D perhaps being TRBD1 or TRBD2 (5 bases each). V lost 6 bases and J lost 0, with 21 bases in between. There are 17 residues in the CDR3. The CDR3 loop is CASSQANRDGFSYEQYF. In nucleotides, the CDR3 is TGTGCCAGCAGCCAAGCCAACCGGGACGGGTTCTCCTACGAGCAGTACTTC.

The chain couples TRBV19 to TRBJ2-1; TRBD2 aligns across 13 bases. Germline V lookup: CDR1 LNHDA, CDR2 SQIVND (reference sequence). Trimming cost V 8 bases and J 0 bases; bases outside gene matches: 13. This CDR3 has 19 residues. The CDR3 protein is CASERSRRLAGGSYNEQFF. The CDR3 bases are TGTGCCAGTGAGCGGTCCCGAAGACTAGCGGGAGGCTCCTACAATGAGCAGTTCTTC.

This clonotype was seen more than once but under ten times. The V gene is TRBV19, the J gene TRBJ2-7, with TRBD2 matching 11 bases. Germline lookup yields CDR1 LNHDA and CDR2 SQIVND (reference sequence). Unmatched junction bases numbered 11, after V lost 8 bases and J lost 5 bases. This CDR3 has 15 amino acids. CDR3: CASQRSGRAVHEQYF. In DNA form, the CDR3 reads TGTGCCAGTCAACGTAGCGGGAGGGCCGTCCACGAGCAGTACTTC.

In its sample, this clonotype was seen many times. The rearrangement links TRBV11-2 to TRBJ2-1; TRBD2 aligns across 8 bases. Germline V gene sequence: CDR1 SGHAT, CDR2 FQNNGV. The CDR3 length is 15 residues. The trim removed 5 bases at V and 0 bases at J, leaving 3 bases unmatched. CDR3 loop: CASSTSGSSYNEQFF. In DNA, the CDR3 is TGTGCCAGCAGCACCAGCGGGAGCTCCTACAATGAGCAGTTCTTC.

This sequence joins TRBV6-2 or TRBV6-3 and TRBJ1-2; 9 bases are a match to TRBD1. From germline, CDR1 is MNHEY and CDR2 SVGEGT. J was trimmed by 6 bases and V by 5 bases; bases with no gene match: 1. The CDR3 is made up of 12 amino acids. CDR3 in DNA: TGTGCCAGCAGTAGACAGGGGGATGGCTACACCTTC. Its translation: CASSRQGDGYTF.

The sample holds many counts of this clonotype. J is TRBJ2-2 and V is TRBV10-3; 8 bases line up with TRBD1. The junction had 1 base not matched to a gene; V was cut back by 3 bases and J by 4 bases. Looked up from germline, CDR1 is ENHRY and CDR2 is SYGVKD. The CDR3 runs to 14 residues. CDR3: CAISDQGATGELFF. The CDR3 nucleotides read TGTGCCATCAGTGACCAGGGGGCCACCGGGGAGCTGTTTTTT.

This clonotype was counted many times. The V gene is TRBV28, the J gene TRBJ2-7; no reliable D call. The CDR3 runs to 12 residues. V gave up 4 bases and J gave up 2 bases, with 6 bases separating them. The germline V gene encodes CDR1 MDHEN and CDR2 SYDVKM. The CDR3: CASSSDAYEQYF. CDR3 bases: TGTGCCAGCAGTTCGGACGCCTACGAGCAGTACTTC.

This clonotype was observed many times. The CDR3 spells CASSHPGRVYEQYF. In DNA form, the CDR3 reads TGTGCCAGCAGCCACCCCGGAAGGGTCTACGAGCAGTACTTC. The gene calls are TRBV3-1 and TRBJ2-7; D is unclear. The CDR3 runs 14 residues. Per the germline V gene, CDR1 is LGHDT and CDR2 is YNNKEL (reference sequence). The V end lost 3 bases, the J end lost 3 bases, and 12 bases lay between the germline ends.

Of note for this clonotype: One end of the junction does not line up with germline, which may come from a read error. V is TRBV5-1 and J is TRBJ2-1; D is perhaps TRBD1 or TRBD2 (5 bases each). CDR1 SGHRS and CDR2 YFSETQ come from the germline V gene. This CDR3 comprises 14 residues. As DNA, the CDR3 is TGCGCCAGCAGCTTCGGGGACGATCAGTCAAAGCAGTTGTTC. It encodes CASSFGDDQSKQLF. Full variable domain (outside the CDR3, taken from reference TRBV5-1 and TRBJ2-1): KAGVTQTPRYLIKTRGQQVTLSCSPISGHRSVSWYQQTPGQGLQFLFEYFSETQRNKGNFPGRFSGRQFSNSRSEMNVSTLELGDSALYLCASSFGDDQSKQLFGPGTRLTVL.

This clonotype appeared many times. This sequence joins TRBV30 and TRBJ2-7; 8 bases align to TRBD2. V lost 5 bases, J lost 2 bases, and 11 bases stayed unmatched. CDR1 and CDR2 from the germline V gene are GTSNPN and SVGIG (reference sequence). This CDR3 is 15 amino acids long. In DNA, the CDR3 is TGTGCCTGGCGCCTCCAAGCGGGAGAACCCTACGAGCAGTACTTC. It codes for CAWRLQAGEPYEQYF.

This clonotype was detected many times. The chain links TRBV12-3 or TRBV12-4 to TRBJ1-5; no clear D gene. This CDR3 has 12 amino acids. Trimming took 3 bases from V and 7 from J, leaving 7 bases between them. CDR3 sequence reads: CASSFGRQPQHF. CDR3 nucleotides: TGTGCCAGCAGTTTTGGGCGGCAGCCCCAGCATTTT.

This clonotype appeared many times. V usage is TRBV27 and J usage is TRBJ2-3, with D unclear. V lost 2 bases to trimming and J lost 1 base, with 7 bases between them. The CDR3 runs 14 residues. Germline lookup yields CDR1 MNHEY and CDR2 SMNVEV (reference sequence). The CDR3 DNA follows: TGTGCCAGCAGTTTAATAGACGGCACAGATACGCAGTATTTT. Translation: CASSLIDGTDTQYF.

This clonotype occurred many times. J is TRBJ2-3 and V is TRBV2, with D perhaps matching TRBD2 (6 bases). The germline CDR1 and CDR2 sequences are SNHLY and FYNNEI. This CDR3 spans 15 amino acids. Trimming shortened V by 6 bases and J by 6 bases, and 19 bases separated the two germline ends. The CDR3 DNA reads TGTGCCAGCAGGCATGGCGGGGCCGGTCGGGATACGCAGTATTTT. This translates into CASRHGGAGRDTQYF.

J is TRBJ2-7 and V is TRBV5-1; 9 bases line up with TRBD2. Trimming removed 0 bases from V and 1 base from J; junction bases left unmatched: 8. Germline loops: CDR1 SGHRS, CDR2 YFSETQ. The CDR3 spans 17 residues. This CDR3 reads CASSLAPLTSGSYEQYF. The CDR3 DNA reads TGCGCCAGCAGCTTGGCTCCCTTGACTAGCGGATCCTACGAGCAGTACTTC.

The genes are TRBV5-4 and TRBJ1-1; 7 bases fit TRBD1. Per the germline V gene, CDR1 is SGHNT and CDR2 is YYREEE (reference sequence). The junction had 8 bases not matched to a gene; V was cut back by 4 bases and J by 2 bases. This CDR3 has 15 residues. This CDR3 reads CASSETRGANTEAFF. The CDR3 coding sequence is TGTGCCAGCAGCGAAACCAGGGGGGCTAACACTGAAGCTTTCTTT.

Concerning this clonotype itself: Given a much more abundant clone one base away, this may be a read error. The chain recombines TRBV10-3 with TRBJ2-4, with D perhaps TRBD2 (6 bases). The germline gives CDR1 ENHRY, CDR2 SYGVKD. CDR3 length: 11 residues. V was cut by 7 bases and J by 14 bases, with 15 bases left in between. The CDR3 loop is CAIKEGPTKYF. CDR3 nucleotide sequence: TGTGCCATCAAGGAGGGCCCGACGAAGTACTTC.

The CDR3 region is CASSLRTGSANYGYTF. DNA for the CDR3: TGTGCCAGCAGTTTACGCACAGGATCAGCTAACTATGGCTACACCTTC. V gene TRBV27 combines with J gene TRBJ1-2; D may be TRBD1 (5 bases). Germline lookup yields CDR1 MNHEY and CDR2 SMNVEV (reference sequence). Trimming removed 2 bases at V and 0 bases at J, with 13 bases between. The CDR3 is 16 amino acids.

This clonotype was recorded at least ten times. The CDR3: CASSSMKDIRSYNEQFF. CDR3 coding DNA: TGTGCCAGCAGCTCGATGAAGGACATCCGCTCCTACAATGAGCAGTTCTTC. The chain links TRBV7-9 to TRBJ2-1, with D maybe TRBD1 (5 bases). Germline CDR1 reads SEHNR; CDR2 reads FQNEAQ (reference sequence). This CDR3 has 17 amino acids. The V end lost 4 bases, the J end lost 0 bases, and 16 bases lay between the germline ends.

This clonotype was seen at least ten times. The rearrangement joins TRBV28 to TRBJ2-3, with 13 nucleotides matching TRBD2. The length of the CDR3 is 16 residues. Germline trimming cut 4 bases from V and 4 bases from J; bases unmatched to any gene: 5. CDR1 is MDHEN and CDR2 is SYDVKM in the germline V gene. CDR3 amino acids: CASSSRTSGRSDTQYF. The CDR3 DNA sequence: TGTGCCAGCAGTTCGCGGACTAGCGGGAGATCAGATACGCAGTATTTT.

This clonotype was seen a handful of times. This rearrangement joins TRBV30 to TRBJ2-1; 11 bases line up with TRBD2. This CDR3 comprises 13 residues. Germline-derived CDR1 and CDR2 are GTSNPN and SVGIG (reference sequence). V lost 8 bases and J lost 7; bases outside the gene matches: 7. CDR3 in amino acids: CARTSGSGNEQFF. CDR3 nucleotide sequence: TGTGCCCGTACTAGCGGGAGTGGGAATGAGCAGTTCTTC.